This T cell receptor beta chain was sequenced in a study of T-cell memory formation after mild COVID-19. This CDR3 contains 18 residues. The germline gives CDR1 SNHLY, CDR2 FYNNEI. With 8 bases removed from V and 0 bases from J, the gap between germline ends came to 24 bases. 5'RACE with constant-segment primers yielded barcoded, UMI-tagged TCR alpha and TCR beta cDNA libraries. MiXCR was run by TCRdb on the 5' RACE reads, yielding one entry per CDR3 protein. The sample yields a few hundred thousand distinct CDR3 sequences, around 28% seen once. The source material was PBMCs or a T cell subset sorted from them (not recorded which). The sequence was obtained from an adult woman who had mild COVID-19 (a few samples of this study predate the infection). Cell type and time point are not known. This chain uses TRBV2 with TRBJ2-3; D uncertain. CDR3 nucleotides: TGTGCCAGCTTGTTCACCCTTGACCCCTGGAGTAGCACAGATACGCAGTATTTT. Its protein is CASLFTLDPWSSTDTQYF.